The 26 T cell receptor beta chains in this list originate from one sample, sequenced in a study of blood T cell repertoires in COVID-19. Profiled with immunoSEQ multiplex PCR; TCRdb holds only in-frame clones, not every one. The sample has approximately 140,000 clones, about four fifths seen once; the top ten hold under 2.5%. The specimen was peripheral blood. The receptors stem from a man aged 65 to 85 with acute or convalescent COVID-19.

The rearrangement links TRBV20-1 to TRBJ1-4, with 7 bases matching TRBD1. The V and J ends lost 5 bases and 0 bases, in that order; junction bases with no gene match: 3. The CDR3 is 14 residues long. Germline V gene lookup returns CDR1 DFQATT and CDR2 SNEGSKA (reference sequence). The CDR3 reads CSAGGTATNEKLFF. The CDR3 region has the DNA TGCAGTGCTGGTGGGACAGCAACTAATGAAAAACTGTTTTTT.

J is TRBJ1-1 and V is TRBV28, with D uncertain. V shed 7 bases and J shed 3 bases, with 6 bases lying between them. The germline gives CDR1 MDHEN, CDR2 SYDVKM. CDR3 length: 11 amino acids. The CDR3 DNA reads TGTGCCAGCAAACGGTACACTGAAGCTTTCTTT. As protein: CASKRYTEAFF.

The rearrangement uses TRBV7-3 and TRBJ1-1, with no clear D. This CDR3 is built from 13 residues. Looked up from germline, CDR1 is SGHTA and CDR2 is FQGTGA. Deletions cut 4 bases from V and 1 base from J, with 7 bases between. The CDR3 DNA is TGTGCCAGCAGCTCCCAACAGAACACTGAAGCTTTCTTT. It yields the protein CASSSQQNTEAFF. The whole variable domain, remainder taken from reference TRBV7-3 and TRBJ1-1, is GAGVSQTPSNKVTEKGKYVELRCDPISGHTALYWYRQSLGQGPEFLIYFQGTGAADDSGLPNDRFFAVRPEGSVSTLKIQRTERGDSAVYLCASSSQQNTEAFFGQGTRLTVV.

The chain uses TRBV7-9 and TRBJ2-6; 7 nucleotides line up with TRBD1. The ends lost 7 bases at V and 3 bases at J; junction bases unmatched: 12. The CDR3 runs 17 residues. CDR1 and CDR2 from the germline V gene are SEHNR and FQNEAQ (reference sequence). The CDR3 DNA follows: TGTGCCAGCACCTCGGGACAGTCCCTGAATGGGGCCAACGTCCTGACTTTC. This sequence encodes CASTSGQSLNGANVLTF.

The chain links TRBV5-1 to TRBJ2-7; 7 bases map to TRBD1. The V and J ends lost 1 base and 3 bases, in that order; junction bases with no gene match: 7. The germline CDR1 and CDR2 sequences are SGHRS and YFSETQ. This CDR3 is 15 amino acids long. DNA for the CDR3: TGCGCCAGCAGCTTGAACACAGGGGAGTACTACGAGCAGTACTTC. Its translation is CASSLNTGEYYEQYF.

V is TRBV19 and J is TRBJ2-2, with D possibly being TRBD1 (7 bases). The CDR3 is made up of 14 amino acids. From germline, CDR1 is LNHDA and CDR2 SQIVND (reference sequence). The germline V and J ends were trimmed by 7 bases and 5 bases, with 14 bases remaining between them. CDR3 sequence (DNA): TGTGCCAGTAAGGTGCAGGGGGGTACCGGGGAGCTGTTTTTT. The encoded protein is CASKVQGGTGELFF. Based on the CDR3 plus reference TRBV19 and TRBJ2-2, the full variable domain is DGGITQSPKYLFRKEGQNVTLSCEQNLNHDAMYWYRQDPGQGLRLIYYSQIVNDFQKGDIAEGYSVSREKKESFPLTVTSAQKNPTAFYLCASKVQGGTGELFFGEGSRLTVL.

This clone was seen a single time. V usage is TRBV6-6 and J usage is TRBJ2-7; possible D gene TRBD2, 5 bases. Trimming took off 0 bases at V and 7 bases at J, with 16 bases between the two ends. The CDR3 is 15 residues long. From germline, CDR1 is MNHNY and CDR2 SVGAGI (reference sequence). CDR3 DNA sequence: TGTGCCAGCAGTTACTCGTCAGAGCCGCCGGGAGAGCAGTACTTC. Its protein product is CASSYSSEPPGEQYF.

The chain joins TRBV6-5 to TRBJ1-6; D unresolved. Germline CDR1 is MNHEY and CDR2 is SVGAGI. This CDR3 contains 15 residues. Trimming removed 6 bases from V and 4 bases from J, with 13 bases in between. In DNA, the CDR3 is TGTGCCAGCAGAACAACTGCGGGGTATAATTCACCCCTCCACTTT. This gives the protein CASRTTAGYNSPLHF.

Of note for this clone: At one boundary the junction diverges from the germline segment, which might be a read error. The chain carries TRBV5-1 and TRBJ1-2, with TRBD1 matching 7 bases. CDR1 and CDR2 from the germline V gene are SGHRS and YFSETQ. CDR3 length: 14 residues. CDR3: CASSLETGYYGYTF. The DNA for the CDR3 is TGCGCCAGCAGTTTGGAGACAGGGTACTATGGCTACACCTTC.

V gene TRBV5-1 combines with J gene TRBJ1-2; 7 bases are shared with TRBD1. This CDR3 contains 16 residues. V lost 4 bases and J lost 10; bases outside the gene matches: 19. The germline V gene has CDR1 SGHRS and CDR2 YFSETQ. The CDR3 nucleotides are TGCGCCAGCAGCCCCCAAGGACAGGCGACCTCAATGCCCTACACCTTC. This gives the protein CASSPQGQATSMPYTF. Drawing the rest from reference TRBV5-1 and TRBJ1-2, the complete variable domain is KAGVTQTPRYLIKTRGQQVTLSCSPISGHRSVSWYQQTPGQGLQFLFEYFSETQRNKGNFPGRFSGRQFSNSRSEMNVSTLELGDSALYLCASSPQGQATSMPYTFGSGTRLTVV.

This clone was seen more than once but under ten times. V gene TRBV5-1 combines with J gene TRBJ1-1; D is possibly TRBD1 (5 bases). CDR1 SGHRS and CDR2 YFSETQ come from the germline V gene. Deletions cut 6 bases from V and 1 base from J, with 13 bases between. CDR3 length: 14 residues. Here the CDR3 reads CASTWGPSNTEAFF. CDR3 DNA sequence: TGCGCCAGCACATGGGGCCCGTCGAACACTGAAGCTTTCTTT. The full variable domain, in which reference TRBV5-1 and TRBJ1-1 provide the parts outside the CDR3, is KAGVTQTPRYLIKTRGQQVTLSCSPISGHRSVSWYQQTPGQGLQFLFEYFSETQRNKGNFPGRFSGRQFSNSRSEMNVSTLELGDSALYLCASTWGPSNTEAFFGQGTRLTVV.

CDR3 residues: CASSLSGTGGYNEQFF. As DNA, the CDR3 is TGTGCCAGCAGCTTATCCGGGACAGGGGGCTACAATGAGCAGTTCTTC. The chain has TRBV7-2 and TRBJ2-1, with 11 bases aligning to TRBD1. J gave up 3 bases and V 2 bases, and 3 bases lay outside the gene matches. The V gene's germline CDR1 is SGHTA and CDR2 FQGNSA. The CDR3 is 16 amino acids.

The V gene is TRBV7-3, the J gene TRBJ1-2; a possible D gene is TRBD1 (6 bases). CDR1 is SGHTA, CDR2 FQGTGA, per germline. V was cut by 0 bases and J by 8 bases, with 16 bases left in between. This CDR3 has 15 residues. This CDR3 is CASSLTGRDTGGYTF. In DNA form, the CDR3 reads TGTGCCAGCAGCTTAACGGGTCGGGACACGGGAGGCTACACCTTC.

The chain uses TRBV19 and TRBJ2-1, with D tentatively TRBD1 (7 bases). Deletions cut 7 bases from V and 7 bases from J, with 14 bases between. This CDR3 is 13 amino acids long. Germline values: CDR1 LNHDA, CDR2 SQIVND (reference sequence). The CDR3 loop reads CASNTGAGNEQFF. The CDR3 DNA sequence: TGTGCCAGTAACACAGGGGCGGGGAATGAGCAGTTCTTC.

This chain connects TRBV6-2 or TRBV6-3 to TRBJ2-5, with 10 positions matching TRBD2. CDR3 size: 16 residues. Germline loops: CDR1 MNHEY, CDR2 SVGEGT. V shed 6 bases, J shed 5 bases, and the junction held 12 bases outside the gene matches. Here the CDR3 reads CASSQRLAGETETQYF. Written as DNA, the CDR3 is TGTGCCAGCAGCCAACGGCTAGCGGGAGAAACCGAGACCCAGTACTTC.

In its sample, this clone was seen once. V is TRBV11-2 and J is TRBJ2-5, with TRBD2 as a possible D gene (6 bases). V lost 1 base and J lost 4, with 13 bases in between. Germline-derived CDR1 and CDR2 are SGHAT and FQNNGV. This CDR3 is 15 amino acids long. CDR3 loop: CASSLGPGDGETQYF. The CDR3, as DNA: TGTGCCAGCAGCTTAGGCCCGGGAGACGGAGAGACCCAGTACTTC.

The chain joins TRBV5-1 to TRBJ1-1; 8 bases align to TRBD1. CDR3 size: 13 residues. Germline assignment: CDR1 SGHRS and CDR2 YFSETQ. V was pared by 2 bases and J by 8 bases, with 5 bases of the junction left unmatched. The chain's CDR3 is CASSLDRGAEAFF. DNA for the CDR3: TGCGCCAGCAGCTTAGACAGGGGTGCCGAAGCTTTCTTT. Using reference TRBV5-1 and TRBJ1-1 for the parts outside the CDR3, the full variable domain is KAGVTQTPRYLIKTRGQQVTLSCSPISGHRSVSWYQQTPGQGLQFLFEYFSETQRNKGNFPGRFSGRQFSNSRSEMNVSTLELGDSALYLCASSLDRGAEAFFGQGTRLTVV.

The rearrangement uses TRBV12-1 and TRBJ2-4; no check of the table's D call, TRBD2, against the DNA was made. TRBV12-1 is noted as a pseudogene. This CDR3 is 18 amino acids long. CDR3 sequence (DNA): TGTGCCAGCAAACTTCAGCGGGGAGAGGTTTTGGCCAAAAACATTCAGTACTTC. Protein: CASKLQRGEVLAKNIQYF.

V is TRBV9 and J is TRBJ2-2; 10 nucleotides agree with TRBD2. Per germline, CDR1 SGDLS and CDR2 YYNGEE. The CDR3 length is 17 residues. Trimming took 2 bases from V and 6 from J; bases not matched to a gene: 10. CDR3 sequence reads: CASSVSSGGLRAGELFF. The CDR3 region has the DNA TGTGCCAGCAGCGTCTCTAGCGGGGGCCTTCGCGCCGGGGAGCTGTTTTTT.

The V call is TRBV24-1, the J call TRBJ2-3, with D maybe TRBD1 (6 bases). Trimming stripped 8 bases from V and 3 bases from J, with 11 bases between. The germline V gene has CDR1 KGHDR and CDR2 SFDVKD. The CDR3 contains 13 residues. Here the CDR3 reads CATNNRGTDTQYF. CDR3 in DNA: TGTGCCACCAACAATAGGGGGACAGATACGCAGTATTTT.

This clone occurred once. The chain links TRBV2 to TRBJ1-5; D gene ambiguous. The germline CDR1 and CDR2 sequences are SNHLY and FYNNEI. The CDR3 extends over 13 amino acids. With 5 bases removed from V and 3 bases from J, the gap between germline ends came to 8 bases. The CDR3 reads CASSQDYNQPQHF. CDR3 coding DNA: TGTGCCAGCAGTCAGGATTACAATCAGCCCCAGCATTTT.

This chain uses TRBV5-4 with TRBJ2-5, with no clear D. The CDR3 loop spans 12 amino acids. Germline V gene sequence: CDR1 SGHNT, CDR2 YYREEE (reference sequence). V was cut by 3 bases and J by 3 bases, with 6 bases left in between. CDR3 loop: CASSSNKETQYF. In DNA form, the CDR3 reads TGTGCCAGCAGCTCAAACAAAGAGACCCAGTACTTC.

This clone was counted a few times. The chain recombines TRBV7-9 with TRBJ1-6; a possible D gene is TRBD1 (5 bases). CDR1 is SEHNR, CDR2 FQNEAQ, per germline (reference sequence). Deletions cut 5 bases from V and 5 bases from J, with 10 bases between. The CDR3 has 14 amino acids. The CDR3 coding sequence is TGTGCCAGCAGCCAGGGATACGATAATTCACCCCTCCACTTT. Translation: CASSQGYDNSPLHF.

The chain carries TRBV5-8 and TRBJ1-3, with TRBD1 as a possible D gene (5 bases). The CDR3 extends over 15 amino acids. Germline CDR1 is SGHTS and CDR2 is YDEGEE. Trimming took 4 bases from V and 4 from J, leaving 15 bases between them. The CDR3: CASSPGYSRGNTIYF. The DNA for the CDR3 is TGTGCCAGCAGCCCAGGGTATTCGAGGGGAAACACCATATATTTT.

The chain has TRBV7-3 and TRBJ1-1; the match to TRBD1 covers 9 bases. From germline, CDR1 is SGHTA and CDR2 FQGTGA. The CDR3 is 15 amino acids. After removal of 2 bases from V and 1 base from J, the junction contained 2 bases not matched to a gene. The CDR3 sequence is CASSLRGQGNTEAFF. The CDR3 nucleotides read TGTGCCAGCAGCTTACGGGGACAGGGGAACACTGAAGCTTTCTTT.

The rearrangement joins TRBV6-5 to TRBJ2-7, with 11 bases lining up with TRBD2. The CDR3 totals 14 residues. The junction had 3 bases not matched to a gene; V was cut back by 5 bases and J by 3 bases. In germline, CDR1 is MNHEY, CDR2 SVGAGI. This CDR3 reads CASSRTSGYYEQYF. The DNA of the CDR3 is TGTGCCAGCAGTCGGACTAGCGGGTACTACGAGCAGTACTTC.